This T cell receptor beta chain was retrieved from a study of regulatory T cells in long-lasting Graves disease (dated by TCRdb to the early 2020s). With regard to the full study: Persistent Graves' disease was defined as persistently positive TSH receptor autoantibodies together with antithyroid drug treatment for over 5 years. The study was conducted in China and was registered as a clinical trial. Antithyroid drugs had been taken for approximately 10 years on average by persistent Graves' disease patients in the clinical cohort. TCR sequencing covered roughly 13 persistent and about 20 newly diagnosed Graves' disease patients, about 35 samples in total. This study used TCR sequencing and RNA sequencing of peripheral blood to compare persistent Graves' disease patients against newly diagnosed Graves' disease patients.

On this clonotype itself: Its antigen is unknown. No clone much larger than this one lies a single base away; base qualities are absent.

The time point tag for this specimen amounts to: persistent/refractory GD, antithyroid drugs over 5 years with positive TRAb. RNA was extracted from PBMCs in TRIzol for both TCR sequencing and RNA sequencing. The diagnosis of Graves' disease was made according to American Thyroid Association guidelines. Recruitment of patients was carried out at an endocrinology department in Xi'an, China. Each patient gave approximately 10 milliliters of peripheral blood, collected in an EDTA anticoagulant tube. Ficoll Paque Plus density gradient separation was used to isolate PBMCs, and no further T cell sorting was performed. An Agilent 2100 Bioanalyzer and agarose gel were used to assess RNA quality, and a NanoDrop 2000 was used to measure RNA concentration. What the work shows at the level of the full study, not this receptor alone: Compared with newly diagnosed patients, patients with persistent Graves' disease had lower TCR Shannon entropy and fewer highly expanded clones, which suggests clonal expansion. The small sample size was acknowledged by the authors as a limitation that may reduce accuracy. Only the TCR beta chain was sequenced and analyzed. Patients with persistent disease shared more public clonotypes (over 2,500) than newly diagnosed patients did (around 1,000). Because the primary lesion, thyroid tissue, could not be accessed, the study looked at peripheral blood alone.

The library was obtained by multiplex PCR. These reads were obtained on an Illumina HiSeq 4000. CDR3 regions were amplified by Arm-PCR with iRepertoire HTBI primers to construct TCR beta libraries. Before sequencing, the PCR products underwent gel purification. In the paper's pipeline: Gene usage analysis of CDR3 amino acid clonotypes relied on the 60 to 65 TRBV and 13 to 15 TRBJ segments identified across samples. COPE and FqMerger were used to merge filtered high-quality paired reads into contigs. Contigs were aligned with BLAST to IMGT TRBV, TRBD and TRBJ reference genes, and CDR3 was defined per IMGT. Any clonotype with a frequency above 0.1% was classified as a highly expanded clone. Shannon entropy served as the measure of repertoire diversity, while the Gini coefficient captured V-J evenness. Clonotypes shared by more than one individual were considered public. The public reads were reanalyzed by TCRdb: fastp trimming at Q25, MiXCR alignment, in-frame beta chains only. Duplicate CDR3 protein sequences are folded into a single record with the most common DNA and genes. TCRdb's processing, not the authors' own work, is the source of the V and J calls. The sample has approximately 690,000 distinct CDR3 sequences on record, around 32% of them singletons. The biggest ten clones account for around 42% of the sample.

This clonotype originated in a female donor with Graves disease. The material sequenced was peripheral blood mononuclear cells (PBMCs), taken when the disease was refractory, from a patient treated with antithyroid drugs.

The CDR3 protein sequence reads: CASSQEGQGGNTIYF. The base sequence is TGTGCCAGCAGCCAAGAGGGCCAGGGGGGAAACACCATATATTTT. The chain is made from TRBV3-1 and TRBJ1-3; the D segment could be TRBD1, given 6 matching bases. V was cut back by 0 bases and J by 4 bases, leaving a gap of 10 bases between them. From a lookup of the germline V gene (reference sequence), CDR1 and CDR2 are LGHDT and YNNKEL. From its cysteine to its phenylalanine, the CDR3 spans 15 amino acids. Only the CDR3 region is kept as DNA, spanning 45 bases read in frame from base 1. With all but the CDR3 taken from the reference TRBV3-1 and TRBJ1-3 genes, the full variable domain is: DTAVSQTPKYLVTQMGNDKSIKCEQNLGHDTMYWYKQDSKKFLKIMFSYNNKELIINETVPNRFSPKSPDKAHLNLHINSLELGDSAVYFCASSQEGQGGNTIYFGEGSWLTVV.